The sequence of this TCR beta chain was determined in a study of PD-1 blockade in classical Hodgkin lymphoma. TCRdb's copy holds only in-frame clones and misses some; the assay was immunoSEQ multiplex PCR. The table lists about 39,000 clones, about 80% of them singletons, with about 9.1% in the top ten. CDR1 and CDR2 from the germline V gene are WSHSY and SAAADI. This CDR3 is built from 12 residues. V was clipped by 6 bases and J by 10 bases, with 15 bases between them. Time point described: cycle 4 day 1 (C4D1), after less than 7 weeks of nivolumab. All patients relapsed after autologous stem cell transplantation, and brentuximab vedotin exposure varied.

The receptor's source is a human donor with classical Hodgkin lymphoma. Sequenced material: peripheral blood mononuclear cells (PBMCs), taken before the fourth cycle of nivolumab. The chain employs TRBV10-2 and TRBJ1-1; weak D call: TRBD1 (5 bases). CDR3 coding DNA: TGCGCCAGCAGGGGGACCGCAGTCGGAGCTTTCTTT. Residues: CASRGTAVGAFF.